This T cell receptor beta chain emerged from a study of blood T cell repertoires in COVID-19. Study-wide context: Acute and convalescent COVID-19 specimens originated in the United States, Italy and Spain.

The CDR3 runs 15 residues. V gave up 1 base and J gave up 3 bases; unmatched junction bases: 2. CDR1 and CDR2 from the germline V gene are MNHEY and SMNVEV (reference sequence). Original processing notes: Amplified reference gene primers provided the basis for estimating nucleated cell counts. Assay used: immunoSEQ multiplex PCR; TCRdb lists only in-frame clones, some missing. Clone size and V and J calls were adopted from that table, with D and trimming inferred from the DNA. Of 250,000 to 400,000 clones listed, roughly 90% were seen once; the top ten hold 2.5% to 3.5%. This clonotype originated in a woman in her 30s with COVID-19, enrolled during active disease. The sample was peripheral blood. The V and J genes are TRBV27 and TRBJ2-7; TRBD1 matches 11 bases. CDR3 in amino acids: CASSLYGTGGYEQYF. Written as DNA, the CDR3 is TGTGCCAGCAGTTTATACGGGACAGGGGGCTACGAGCAGTACTTC.